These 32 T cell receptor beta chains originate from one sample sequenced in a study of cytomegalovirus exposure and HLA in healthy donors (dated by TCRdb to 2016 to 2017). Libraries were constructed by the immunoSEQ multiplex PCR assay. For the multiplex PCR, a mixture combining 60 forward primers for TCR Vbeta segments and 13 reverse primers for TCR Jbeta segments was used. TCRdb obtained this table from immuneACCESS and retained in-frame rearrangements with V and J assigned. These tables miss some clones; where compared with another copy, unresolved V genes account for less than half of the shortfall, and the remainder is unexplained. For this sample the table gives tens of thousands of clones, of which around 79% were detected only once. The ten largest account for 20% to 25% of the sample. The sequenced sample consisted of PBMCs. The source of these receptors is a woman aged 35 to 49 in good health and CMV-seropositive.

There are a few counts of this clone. CDR3 bases: TGTGCCAGCACAGCTAGCGGGGGCTCCTACGAGCAGTACTTC. It codes for CASTASGGSYEQYF. The rearrangement joins TRBV28 to TRBJ2-7, with 10 bases fitting TRBD2. CDR1 is MDHEN and CDR2 is SYDVKM in the germline V gene. The CDR3 runs to 14 residues. V trimming: 7 bases; J trimming: 0 bases; junction bases outside the gene matches: 3.

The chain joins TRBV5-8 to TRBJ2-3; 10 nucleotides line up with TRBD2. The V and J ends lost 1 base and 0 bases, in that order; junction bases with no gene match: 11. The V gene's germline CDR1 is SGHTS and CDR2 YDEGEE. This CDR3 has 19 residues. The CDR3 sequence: CASSLRLASGGLSTDTQYF. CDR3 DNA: TGTGCCAGCAGCTTGCGTTTGGCTAGCGGGGGACTCAGCACAGATACGCAGTATTTT.

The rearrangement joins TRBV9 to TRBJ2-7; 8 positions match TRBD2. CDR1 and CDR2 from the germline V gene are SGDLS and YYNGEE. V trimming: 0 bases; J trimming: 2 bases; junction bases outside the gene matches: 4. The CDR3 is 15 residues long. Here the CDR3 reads CASSVATSDTYEQYF. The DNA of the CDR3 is TGTGCCAGCAGCGTAGCGACTAGCGACACCTACGAGCAGTACTTC.

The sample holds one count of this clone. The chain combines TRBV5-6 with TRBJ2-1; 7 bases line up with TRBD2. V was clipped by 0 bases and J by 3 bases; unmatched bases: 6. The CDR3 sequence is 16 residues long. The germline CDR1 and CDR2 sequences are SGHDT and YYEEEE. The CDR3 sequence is CASSLGGSLVYNEQFF. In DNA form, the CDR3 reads TGTGCCAGCAGCTTGGGCGGGAGCTTGGTCTACAATGAGCAGTTCTTC.

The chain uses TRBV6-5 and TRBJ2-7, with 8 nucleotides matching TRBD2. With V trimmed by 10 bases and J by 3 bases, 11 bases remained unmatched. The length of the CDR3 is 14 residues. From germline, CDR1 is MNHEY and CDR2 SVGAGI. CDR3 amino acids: CATYERGRHYEQYF. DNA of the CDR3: TGTGCCACTTACGAGCGGGGGCGTCACTACGAGCAGTACTTC.

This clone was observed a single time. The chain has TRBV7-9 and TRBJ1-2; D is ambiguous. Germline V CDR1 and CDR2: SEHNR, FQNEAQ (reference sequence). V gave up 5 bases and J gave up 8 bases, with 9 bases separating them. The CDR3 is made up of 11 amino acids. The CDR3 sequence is CASSRVAGYTF. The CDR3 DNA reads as TGTGCCAGCAGCCGGGTGGCGGGCTACACCTTC.

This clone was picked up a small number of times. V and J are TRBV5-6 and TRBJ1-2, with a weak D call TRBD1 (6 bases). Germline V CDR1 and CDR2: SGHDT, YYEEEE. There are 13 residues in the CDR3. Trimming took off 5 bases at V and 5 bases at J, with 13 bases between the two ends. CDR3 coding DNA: TGTGCCAGCAGGCTAGGGGGGGCGTATGGCTACACCTTC. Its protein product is CASRLGGAYGYTF.

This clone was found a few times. The CDR3 loop is CASSLSRRGETQYF. In DNA form, the CDR3 reads TGTGCCAGCAGCCTTAGCCGTCGAGGGGAGACCCAGTACTTC. The gene calls are TRBV6-1 and TRBJ2-5; a weak D match, TRBD2 (5 bases). Germline CDR1 and CDR2: MNHNS and SASEGT. V lost 6 bases, J lost 5 bases, and 16 bases lay in between. The CDR3 runs 14 residues.

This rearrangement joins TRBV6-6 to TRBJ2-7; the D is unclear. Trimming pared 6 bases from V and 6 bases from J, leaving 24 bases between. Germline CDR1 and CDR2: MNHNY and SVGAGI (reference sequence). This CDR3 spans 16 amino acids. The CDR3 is CASSPRSPPVPSEQYF. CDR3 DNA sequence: TGTGCCAGCAGCCCCAGGTCCCCCCCCGTGCCTTCCGAGCAGTACTTC.

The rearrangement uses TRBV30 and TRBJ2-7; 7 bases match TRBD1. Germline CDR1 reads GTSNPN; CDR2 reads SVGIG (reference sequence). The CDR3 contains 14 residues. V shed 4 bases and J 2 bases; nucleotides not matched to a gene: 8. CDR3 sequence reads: CAWIPPGQPYEQYF. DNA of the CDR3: TGTGCCTGGATACCGCCGGGACAGCCCTACGAGCAGTACTTC.

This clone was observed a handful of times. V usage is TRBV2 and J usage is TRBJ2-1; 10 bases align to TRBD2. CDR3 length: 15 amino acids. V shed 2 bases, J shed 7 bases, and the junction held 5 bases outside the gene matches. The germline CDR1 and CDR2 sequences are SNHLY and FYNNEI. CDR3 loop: CASSELLAGANEQFF. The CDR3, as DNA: TGTGCCAGCAGTGAACTGCTAGCGGGAGCAAATGAGCAGTTCTTC.

CDR3 DNA sequence: TGTGCCAGCAGCCAAGATTTGGCGGGAAAACTGTTTTTT. Its protein product is CASSQDLAGKLFF. The V and J genes are TRBV14 and TRBJ1-4, with D unresolved. Deletions cut 0 bases from V and 10 bases from J, with 9 bases between. This CDR3 region has 13 residues. The germline CDR1 and CDR2 sequences are SGHDN and FVKESK. Combining the CDR3 with reference TRBV14 and TRBJ1-4 gives the whole variable domain EAGVTQFPSHSVIEKGQTVTLRCDPISGHDNLYWYRRVMGKEIKFLLHFVKESKQDESGMPNNRFLAERTGGTYSTLKVQPAELEDSGVYFCASSQDLAGKLFFGSGTQLSVL.

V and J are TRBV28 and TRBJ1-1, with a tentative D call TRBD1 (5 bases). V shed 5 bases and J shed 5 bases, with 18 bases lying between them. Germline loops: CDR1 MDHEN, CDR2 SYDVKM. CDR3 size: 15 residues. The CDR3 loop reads CASSPWRGVLTEAFF. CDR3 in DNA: TGTGCCAGCAGTCCCTGGAGGGGCGTCTTAACTGAAGCTTTCTTT.

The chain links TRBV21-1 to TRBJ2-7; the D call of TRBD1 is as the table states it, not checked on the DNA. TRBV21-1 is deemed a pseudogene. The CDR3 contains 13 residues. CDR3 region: CASSNRDSDEQYF. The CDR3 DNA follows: TGTGCCAGCAGCAACCGGGACAGCGACGAGCAGTACTTC.

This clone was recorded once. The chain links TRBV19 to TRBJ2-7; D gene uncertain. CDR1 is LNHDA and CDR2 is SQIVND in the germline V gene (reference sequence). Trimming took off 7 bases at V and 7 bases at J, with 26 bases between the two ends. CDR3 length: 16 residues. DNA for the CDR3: TGTGCCAGTACCCCTGGTTTAGAGGTGCCTCCGTTGGAGCAGTACTTC. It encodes CASTPGLEVPPLEQYF.

CDR3 nucleotide sequence: TGTGCCAGCAGACCTAGCGGGGGCCTGAGAAATGAGCAGTTCTTC. It encodes CASRPSGGLRNEQFF. This chain connects TRBV6-5 to TRBJ2-1; 10 bases fit TRBD2. Trimming cost V 6 bases and J 7 bases; bases outside gene matches: 9. Germline loops: CDR1 MNHEY, CDR2 SVGAGI. The CDR3 is made up of 15 amino acids.

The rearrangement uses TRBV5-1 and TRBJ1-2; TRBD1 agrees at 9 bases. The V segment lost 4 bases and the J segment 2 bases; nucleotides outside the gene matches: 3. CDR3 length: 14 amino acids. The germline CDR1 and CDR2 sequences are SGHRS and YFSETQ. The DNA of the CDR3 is TGCGCCAGCAGCCAGGGACAGGGAAACTATGGCTACACCTTC. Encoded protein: CASSQGQGNYGYTF.

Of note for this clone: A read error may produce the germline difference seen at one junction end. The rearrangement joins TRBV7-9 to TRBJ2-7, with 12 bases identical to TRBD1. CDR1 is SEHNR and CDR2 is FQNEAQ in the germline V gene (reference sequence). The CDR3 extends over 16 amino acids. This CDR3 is CSSSSRGGQGAEEQYF. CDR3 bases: TGTTCCAGCAGCTCCCGAGGGGGACAGGGGGCTGAAGAGCAGTACTTC. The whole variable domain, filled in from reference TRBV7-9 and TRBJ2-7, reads DTGVSQNPRHKITKRGQNVTFRCDPISEHNRLYWYRQTLGQGPEFLTYFQNEAQLEKSRLLSDRFSAERPKGSFSTLEIQRTEQGDSAMYLCSSSSRGGQGAEEQYFGPGTRLTVT.

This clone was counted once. The CDR3 bases are TGTGCCAGCAGCTTGCGACTAGCGGAAACAGATACGCAGTATTTT. It encodes CASSLRLAETDTQYF. This rearrangement joins TRBV7-3 to TRBJ2-3; 9 bases map to TRBD2. The CDR3 length is 15 residues. Per the germline V gene, CDR1 is SGHTA and CDR2 is FQGTGA. The V segment lost 3 bases and the J segment 3 bases; nucleotides outside the gene matches: 4. The whole variable domain, remainder taken from reference TRBV7-3 and TRBJ2-3, is GAGVSQTPSNKVTEKGKYVELRCDPISGHTALYWYRQSLGQGPEFLIYFQGTGAADDSGLPNDRFFAVRPEGSVSTLKIQRTERGDSAVYLCASSLRLAETDTQYFGPGTRLTVL.

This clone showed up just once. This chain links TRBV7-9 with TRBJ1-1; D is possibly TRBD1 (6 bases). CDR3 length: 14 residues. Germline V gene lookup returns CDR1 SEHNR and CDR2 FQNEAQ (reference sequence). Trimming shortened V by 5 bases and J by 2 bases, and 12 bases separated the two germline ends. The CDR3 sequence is CASSAVQGNTEAFF. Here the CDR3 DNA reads TGTGCCAGCAGCGCAGTACAGGGAAACACTGAAGCTTTCTTT.

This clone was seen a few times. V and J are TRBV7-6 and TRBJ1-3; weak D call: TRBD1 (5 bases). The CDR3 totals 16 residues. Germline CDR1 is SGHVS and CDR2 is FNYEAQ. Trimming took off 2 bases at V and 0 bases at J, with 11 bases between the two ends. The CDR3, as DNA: TGTGCCAGCAGCTTATCGCGGGGCTCCTCTGGAAACACCATATATTTT. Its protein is CASSLSRGSSGNTIYF.

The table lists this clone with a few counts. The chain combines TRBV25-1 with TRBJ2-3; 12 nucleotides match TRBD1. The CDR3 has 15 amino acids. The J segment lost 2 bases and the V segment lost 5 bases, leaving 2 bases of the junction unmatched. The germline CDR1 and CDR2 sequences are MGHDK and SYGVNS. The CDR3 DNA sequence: TGTGCCAGCAGTTCGGGACAGGGGGCCACAGATACGCAGTATTTT. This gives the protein CASSSGQGATDTQYF.

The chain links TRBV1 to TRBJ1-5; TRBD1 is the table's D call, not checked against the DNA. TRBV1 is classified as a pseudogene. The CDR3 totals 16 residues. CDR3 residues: CTSSVRDRVRDQPQHF. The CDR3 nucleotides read TGCACCAGCAGCGTCCGGGACAGGGTAAGGGATCAGCCCCAGCATTTT.

Here the CDR3 DNA reads TGTGCCAGCAGACTAGCAACTAATGAAAAACTGTTTTTT. It is translated as CASRLATNEKLFF. This chain uses TRBV6-5 with TRBJ1-4, with D unclear. The germline gives CDR1 MNHEY, CDR2 SVGAGI. This CDR3 is built from 13 residues. With 6 bases removed from V and 0 bases from J, the gap between germline ends came to 5 bases.

CDR3 loop: CASSRGFVFDNEQFF. In DNA form, the CDR3 reads TGTGCCAGCAGTCGGGGGTTCGTTTTCGACAATGAGCAGTTCTTC. V gene TRBV27 combines with J gene TRBJ2-1, with a tentative D call TRBD2 (6 bases). This CDR3 contains 15 residues. Trimming left V 5 bases short and J 5 bases short, with 16 bases between. Per the germline V gene, CDR1 is MNHEY and CDR2 is SMNVEV (reference sequence).

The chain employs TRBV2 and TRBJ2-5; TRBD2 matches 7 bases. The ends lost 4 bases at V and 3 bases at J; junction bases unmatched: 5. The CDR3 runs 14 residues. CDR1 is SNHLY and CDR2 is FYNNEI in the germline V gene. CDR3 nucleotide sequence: TGTGCCAGCAGTGTGGGAGGGATGGAAGAGACCCAGTACTTC. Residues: CASSVGGMEETQYF.

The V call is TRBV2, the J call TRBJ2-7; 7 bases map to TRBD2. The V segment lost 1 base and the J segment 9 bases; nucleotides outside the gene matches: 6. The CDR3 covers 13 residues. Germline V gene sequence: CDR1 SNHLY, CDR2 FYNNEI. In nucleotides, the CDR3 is TGTGCCAGCAGTGAAGTGCATGGGAGGGCGCAGTACTTC. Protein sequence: CASSEVHGRAQYF.

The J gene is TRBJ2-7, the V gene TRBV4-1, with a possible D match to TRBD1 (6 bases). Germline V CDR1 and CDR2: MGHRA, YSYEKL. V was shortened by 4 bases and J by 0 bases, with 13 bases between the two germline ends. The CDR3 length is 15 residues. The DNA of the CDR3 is TGCGCCAGCAGCCGGCAACAGGGTCCCTCCTACGAGCAGTACTTC. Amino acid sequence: CASSRQQGPSYEQYF.

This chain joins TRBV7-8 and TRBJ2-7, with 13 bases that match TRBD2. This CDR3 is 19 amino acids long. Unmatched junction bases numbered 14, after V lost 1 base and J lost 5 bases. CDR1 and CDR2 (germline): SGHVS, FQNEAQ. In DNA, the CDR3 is TGTGCCAGCAGCTTAGTAGCGACTAGCGGGGGGCTGTTCCGCGACGAGCAGTACTTC. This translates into CASSLVATSGGLFRDEQYF. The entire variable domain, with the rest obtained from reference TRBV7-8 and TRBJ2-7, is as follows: GAGVSQSPRYKVAKRGQDVALRCDPISGHVSLFWYQQALGQGPEFLTYFQNEAQLDKSGLPSDRFFAERPEGSVSTLKIQRTQQEDSAVYLCASSLVATSGGLFRDEQYFGPGTRLTVT.

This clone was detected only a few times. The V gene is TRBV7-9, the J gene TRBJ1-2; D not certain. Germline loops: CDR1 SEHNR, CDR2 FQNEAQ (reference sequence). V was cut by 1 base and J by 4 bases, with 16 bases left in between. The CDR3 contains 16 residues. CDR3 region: CASSLGTGKISYGYTF. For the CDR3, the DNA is TGTGCCAGCAGCTTAGGGACGGGGAAGATCAGCTATGGCTACACCTTC.

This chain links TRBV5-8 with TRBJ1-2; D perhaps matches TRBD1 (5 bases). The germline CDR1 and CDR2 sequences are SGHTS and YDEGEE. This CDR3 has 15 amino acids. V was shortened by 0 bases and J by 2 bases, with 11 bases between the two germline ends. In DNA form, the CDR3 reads TGTGCCAGCAGCTTGGGACAGCGACTCAACTATGGCTACACCTTC. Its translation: CASSLGQRLNYGYTF.

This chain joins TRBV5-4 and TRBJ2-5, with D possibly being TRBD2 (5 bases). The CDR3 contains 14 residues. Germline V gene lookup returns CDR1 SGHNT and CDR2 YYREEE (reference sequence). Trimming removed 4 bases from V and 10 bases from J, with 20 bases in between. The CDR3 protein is CASSRTGEPSFQYF. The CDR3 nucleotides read TGTGCCAGCAGCCGGACCGGGGAACCGTCTTTCCAGTACTTC.